This section outlines one T cell receptor (beta chain) sequence together with its context. This entry belongs to a study of response to subunit inactivated influenza vaccine. From the RT-PCR reads, TCRdb called clonotypes with MiXCR, one entry per CDR3 protein. The sample includes 150,000 or so distinct CDR3 sequences, roughly 11% of them seen just once. Germline CDR1 and CDR2: SQVTM and ANQGSEA. The CDR3 is made up of 12 amino acids. Trimming cost V 4 bases and J 2 bases, with 8 bases left between them. The starting material was non-naive T cells sorted from PBMCs, obtained more than 35 days after vaccination. The receptor comes from a man aged 50-60 years who received an inactivated influenza vaccine. The chain recombines TRBV29-1 with TRBJ1-1; the D gene is possibly TRBD1 (5 bases). DNA for the CDR3: TGCAGCGTTGGACAGTTTAACACTGAAGCTTTCTTT. Translation gives CSVGQFNTEAFF.